These T cell receptor beta chains were read from a single sample in a study of technical replicates of blood from a few donors. The method was immunoSEQ multiplex PCR; TCRdb's version includes in-frame clones alone and lacks a portion of them. This table has about 100,000 clones, under 97% appearing once. The specimen sequenced was T cells isolated from PBMCs. Every receptor here comes from a human donor in good health. The CDR3 runs from the conserved cysteine through the conserved F or W. Each record gives: V gene, D gene, J gene, clone size, CDR3 DNA, CDR3 protein. The D gene is left open where the match is weak. Expanded clones are given a class, and other clones once, few, many or no size at all.

v_gene: TRBV6-1
d_gene: TRBD1
j_gene: TRBJ1-1
abundance: once
CDR3nt: TGTGCCAGTCGGACAGGAGGGAACACTGAAGCTTTCTTT
CDR3aa: CASRTGGNTEAFF

v_gene: TRBV11-2
d_gene: TRBD1
j_gene: TRBJ2-5
abundance: NA
CDR3nt: TGTGCCAGCGGGGGTCGACAGGGGCTCCAAGAGACCCAGTACTTC
CDR3aa: CASGGRQGLQETQYF

v_gene: TRBV7-9
d_gene: NA
j_gene: TRBJ2-2
abundance: NA
CDR3nt: TGTGCCAGCAGCCTAGGACTCCAGGAGCTGTTTTTT
CDR3aa: CASSLGLQELFF

v_gene: TRBV10-3
d_gene: TRBD1
j_gene: TRBJ1-2
abundance: NA
CDR3nt: TGTGCCATCAGTGAGTGGGACAGTCGCTATGGCTACACCTTC
CDR3aa: CAISEWDSRYGYTF

v_gene: TRBV18
d_gene: NA
j_gene: TRBJ2-5
abundance: NA
CDR3nt: TGTGCCAGCTCACGCACCCTTCAAAAGCGGCAAGAGACCCAGTACTTC
CDR3aa: CASSRTLQKRQETQYF

v_gene: TRBV27
d_gene: NA
j_gene: TRBJ2-7
abundance: NA
CDR3nt: TGTGCCAGCAGTTTAGAGCAGGACTCCTACGAGCAGTACTTC
CDR3aa: CASSLEQDSYEQYF

v_gene: TRBV28
d_gene: NA
j_gene: TRBJ2-1
abundance: NA
CDR3nt: TGTGCCAGCAGTTTATTGGGGGGATACAATGAGCAGTTCTTC
CDR3aa: CASSLLGGYNEQFF

v_gene: TRBV2
d_gene: NA
j_gene: TRBJ2-7
abundance: NA
CDR3nt: TGTGCCAGCAGTGCCTGGGGGCCGGGAAACGAGCAGTACTTC
CDR3aa: CASSAWGPGNEQYF

v_gene: TRBV7-2
d_gene: TRBD1
j_gene: TRBJ2-5
abundance: NA
CDR3nt: TGTGCCAGCCGACAGGGAAGGATAGGTCAAGAGACCCAGTACTTC
CDR3aa: CASRQGRIGQETQYF

v_gene: TRBV5-5
d_gene: TRBD1
j_gene: TRBJ1-4
abundance: NA
CDR3nt: TGTGCCAGCAGTTTGCGGGGACAGAGTGAAAAACTGTTTTTT
CDR3aa: CASSLRGQSEKLFF

v_gene: TRBV6-5
d_gene: NA
j_gene: TRBJ1-5
abundance: NA
CDR3nt: TGTGCCAGCAGTCCGACAGTAAATCAGCCCCAGCATTTT
CDR3aa: CASSPTVNQPQHF

v_gene: TRBV27
d_gene: TRBD1
j_gene: TRBJ1-1
abundance: NA
CDR3nt: TGTGCCAGCCTGCAGTCCCCACAGGGGTACACTGAAGCTTTCTTT
CDR3aa: CASLQSPQGYTEAFF

v_gene: TRBV6-1
d_gene: NA
j_gene: TRBJ2-4
abundance: NA
CDR3nt: TGTGCCAGCAGTACGCATACAGGGGCCAAAAACATTCAGTACTTC
CDR3aa: CASSTHTGAKNIQYF

v_gene: TRBV12-5
d_gene: NA
j_gene: TRBJ1-1
abundance: NA
CDR3nt: TGTGCTAGTGGTTTGCCGTACACGTCAGAAGCTTTCTTT
CDR3aa: CASGLPYTSEAFF

v_gene: TRBV27
d_gene: TRBD1
j_gene: TRBJ1-4
abundance: NA
CDR3nt: TGTGCCAGCAGAAAACGCCGGGACAGCATTAATGAAAAACTGTTTTTT
CDR3aa: CASRKRRDSINEKLFF

v_gene: TRBV4-1
d_gene: NA
j_gene: TRBJ2-5
abundance: NA
CDR3nt: TGCGCCAGCAGCCAAGAGGGCAGGGAAGAGACCCAGTACTTC
CDR3aa: CASSQEGREETQYF

v_gene: TRBV5-1
d_gene: NA
j_gene: TRBJ1-1
abundance: NA
CDR3nt: TGCGCCAGCAGCCAAGGGGAGGCCAACGCTGAAGCTTTCTTT
CDR3aa: CASSQGEANAEAFF